Given below is one T cell receptor (beta chain) in context. What it binds is not known. Primers for the PCR totalled 60 Vbeta and 13 Jbeta. Generated by immunoSEQ multiplex PCR, the TCRdb table keeps only in-frame clones and is missing some. The data show some 130,000 clones, 63% seen once. These data are taken from a study of cytomegalovirus exposure and HLA in healthy donors. Overall study findings and caveats: The study found most TCR sequences rare, yet found some public TCRs in many donors. A later analysis reportedly identified an Asian-associated ancestry cluster as carrying fewer N-insertions than the roughly 600-donor mean. A later analysis reported that several of the most significant clusters appeared to be linked to common viral pathogens, among them Epstein-Barr virus. As a later analysis showed, a missense DCLRE1C variant was linked to trimming of TCR beta V- and J-genes.

The CDR3 sequence is 15 residues long. Germline-derived CDR1 and CDR2 are SGHTA and FQGNSA. Deletions cut 5 bases from V and 2 bases from J, with 14 bases between. What was sequenced was PBMCs. V is TRBV7-2 and J is TRBJ2-3; D unresolved. The receptor's source is a man aged 40-49 years in good health and CMV-seropositive. The CDR3 DNA reads TGTGCCAGCAGCCCCGGGTACCTTTCCACAGATACGCAGTATTTT. Translating gives CASSPGYLSTDTQYF.